The clone carrying this T cell receptor (beta chain) was counted a single time. The antigen is not known. Trimming at V came to 3 bases and at J to 3 bases, leaving 7 bases not matched to a gene. CDR1 is SGHTA and CDR2 is FQGNSA in the germline V gene. The length of the CDR3 is 17 residues. The data derive from a study of cytomegalovirus exposure and HLA in healthy donors. Study observations and caveats: Of the V segments, some could not be distinguished, including TRBV6-2 and TRBV6-3, and were excluded. There were some public TCRs occurring in many donors, but most TCR sequences were rare.

Both 60 Vbeta primers and 13 Jbeta primers went into the PCR. The protocol was immunoSEQ multiplex PCR, while the TCRdb copy is restricted to in-frame clones and leaves out a portion. Of roughly 150,000 clones listed, 70% to 80% are singletons. J is TRBJ1-4 and V is TRBV7-2, with 10 bases aligning to TRBD1. This TCR came from a man aged 45-65 years in good health and CMV-seropositive. The sequencing sample was made of PBMCs. DNA of the CDR3: TGTGCCAGCAGCTTTTTGGGACAGGGGTCGCCTAATGAAAAACTGTTTTTT. This translates into CASSFLGQGSPNEKLFF. Full variable domain (missing parts from reference TRBV7-2 and TRBJ1-4): GAGVSQSPSNKVTEKGKDVELRCDPISGHTALYWYRQSLGQGLEFLIYFQGNSAPDKSGLPSDRFSAERTGGSVSTLTIQRTQQEDSAVYLCASSFLGQGSPNEKLFFGSGTQLSVL.